The entry that follows covers one T cell receptor (beta chain) sequence. This clone was counted a few times. Its antigen remains unidentified. The sample holds no much larger clone one base away, and base qualities are not on file. In total, around 600 healthy bone marrow donors made up the cohort. Cohort members were all nominally healthy when sampled, although unrecorded immune exposures were likely present. The donor was CMV seropositive and was included in the group of some 290 seropositive cohort members. A peripheral blood sample was collected from each donor, and TCR beta sequencing was performed on peripheral blood mononuclear cells. The Qiagen DNeasy Blood Extraction Kit was used to extract genomic DNA from the blood cell samples. This entry belongs to a study of cytomegalovirus exposure and HLA in healthy donors listed by TCRdb under 2017. Study-level background: In an earlier analysis of 450 to 750 of the donors, under 300 Gb of sequence data and approximately 100 million unique TCR beta sequences from about 190 million T cells were reported. An early release that covered 500 to 800 HLA-typed donors contained around 330 gigabases of sequencing data and tens of millions of unique TCR sequences. The genetic ancestry cluster associated with self-reported Caucasian donors included 81% of the approximately 430 genotyped donors. The study aimed to test whether cataloging public T cell receptors could reveal signatures of past pathogen exposure. The study used immunosequencing to profile the T cell repertoires of approximately 650 subjects and linked those repertoires to cytomegalovirus serostatus. A separate validation cohort of approximately 130 different subjects was used in addition to the roughly 670-subject first cohort. To predict cytomegalovirus infection status, the study combined high-throughput TCR immunosequencing, statistical association of individual TCRs with disease status, and machine learning. A later analysis re-analyzed previously published TCR beta repertoires from roughly 690 donors and added high-resolution HLA genotyping to study TCR occurrence patterns. Rather than drawing on any new phenotypic data, the later analysis identified candidate immune exposures from TCR beta sequences and the way those sequences occurred across donors. An earlier analysis of fewer than 700 of the donors applied high-throughput TCR beta sequencing to assess whether each TCR beta V gene segment acted as functional or pseudogenic. Donor age, sex, ethnicity and CMV serostatus were compiled alongside the repertoire data. A later genetic analysis took genome-wide SNP genotypes for about 65% of the 666 donors and used that subset as a discovery cohort. Every discovery cohort repertoire had been produced on one sequencing platform. Both class I and class II loci were covered by HLA typing, at four-digit resolution. Typing coverage differed by locus: A, B, C, DRB1 and DQB1 were typed in roughly 620-640 donors, DQA1 in 522, DPA1 in approximately 610, and DPB1 in approximately 450. Because of strong linkage in the cohort, five DR-DQ haplotypes were treated as single units for association and clustering. Across roughly 420 genotyped donors of the cohort, an average of approximately 240,000 unique TCR beta nucleotide sequences per donor were sequenced, and 15% to 20% of those sequences were non-productive.

The CDR3 has 16 amino acids, counting the end cysteine and phenylalanine. The sequence is cut down to CDR3 DNA, 48 bases in frame from base 1. According to the germline V gene, CDR1 reads MGHRA and CDR2 reads YSYEKL. Unmatched junction bases come to 9, with V trimmed by 3 bases and J by 5 bases. The paper's findings and limits, for the study overall: When HLA alleles, especially DR and DQ, strongly co-occurred, attributing TCR associations to individual alleles was difficult. In a later analysis, HLA-associated TCR beta chains showed more clonal expansion and lower generation probabilities than non-associated chains that were equally common. Because counts were too low, around 17 rarely observed V segments, including chromosome 9 orphons, were left out of the earlier analysis of some 600 of the donors. Linkage disequilibrium might explain the correlated functional status among segregating V segments, but an unknown experimental factor could not be excluded. This cohort had only TCR beta chains sequenced, and the lack of alpha or paired-chain data limited which features could be detected. HLA typing was unavailable for some donors at each locus, so association tests used only the typed subset. A cluster of highly shared sequence variants was judged likely to be a technical artifact of the sequencing pipeline. The study listed 150 to 200 TCR beta chains as associated with cytomegalovirus. Most TCR sequences were seen in very few donors, while some public TCRs were found in many individuals. The authors suggested that the approach could potentially be generalized to other disease states and immunological phenotypes. According to a later analysis, most CMV-associated TCR beta chains appeared to be HLA-restricted, and the HLA associations seemed to be driven largely by CMV exposure. A further reported finding was that TCR beta sequences accurately predicted the HLA-A and HLA-B alleles for most subjects in the first cohort. In a later analysis, several top co-occurrence clusters were reported to appear linked to parvovirus B19, influenza, CMV and Epstein-Barr virus. A later genetic analysis reported fewer N-insertions in productive TCRs among donors in an Asian-associated ancestry cluster than the roughly 700-donor mean. Broadly in line with IMGT annotations, most TCR beta V segments showed up in productive rearrangements about 90% or about 30% of the time in an earlier analysis of 450 to 600 of the donors. According to a later analysis, TCR association rates differed among HLA loci, with DRB1 alleles showing the most associated TCRs and HLA-C alleles showing the fewest. In vitro tests confirmed that a few of the cytomegalovirus-associated TCR beta chains recognize cytomegalovirus antigens. Sequencing depth was assumed to be roughly uniform across donors in the presence/absence analyses, though that assumption may not hold. In a later analysis, 16,951 TCR beta sequences were associated with specific HLA alleles at a false discovery rate of 0.05. In a later genetic analysis, a missense DCLRE1C variant was associated with V-gene and J-gene trimming of TCR beta chains, and the association was replicated in an independent cohort. Some IMGT-functional V segments, including TRBV6-2 and TRBV6-3, could not be told apart with the 87-base-pair reads, so those segments were excluded. The classifier was reported to diagnose cytomegalovirus status with high specificity and sensitivity in both the original and validation cohorts. Immune exposure information for the cohort was limited to CMV serostatus.

The library was produced with the immunoSEQ multiplex PCR assay. The multiplex PCR relied on a mix of 60 forward primers for TCR Vbeta segments and 13 reverse primers for TCR Jbeta segments. Amplification of the CDR3 region of rearranged TCR beta genes was performed with a multiplex PCR assay on genomic DNA. On the Illumina HiSeq System, the amplified TCR beta libraries were sequenced as 87-base-pair reads. In the source study's methods: A later analysis counted about 82 million unique TCR beta chains across the 666 repertoires, and some 11 million of these chains were shared by at least two donors. To remove PCR and sequencing errors, raw reads were error-corrected and collapsed into unique sequences using a nearest-neighbor algorithm that merged closely related sequences. CDR3 sequences were aligned to IMGT reference sequences to assign V, D and J gene segments. For a sequence to be retained, a match of at least six nucleotides was required to both a V gene segment and a J gene segment. Rearrangements were called productive when the CDR3 lacked stop codons and stayed in frame with V and J; all others were non-productive. Following IMGT convention, CDR3 was defined as the stretch from the second conserved V-encoded cysteine up to the conserved J-encoded phenylalanine. The earlier analysis of about 610 of the donors excluded any sequence lacking an unambiguous match to a single V gene segment. An earlier analysis of a few hundred of the donors called V segments functional above 56.7% productive rearrangements and segregating when the between-donor standard deviation exceeded 5%. To diagnose cytomegalovirus status from the catalog of TCR beta chain sequences, a statistical classification framework was built. In a later analysis, TCR nucleotide sequences were compared against IMGT/GENE-DB human TR gene sequences so that V and J genes could be assigned. In a later analysis, CDR3 sequences and most-parsimonious VDJ recombination scenarios were assigned using the TCRdist pipeline. In a later analysis, every TCR beta chain was defined by the combination of its CDR3 amino acid sequence and its V-gene family, and reads without a unique V-gene family were dropped. A later analysis removed 592 highly shared, low-generation-probability nucleotide sequences to deal with suspected cross-contamination and a sequencing artifact. For each public chain, a later analysis derived a clonal expansion index from normalized ranks of inferred template counts within each repertoire. In a later analysis, generation probabilities were computed using a VDJ recombination model fitted to out-of-frame rearrangements, and the results were checked against IGoR. A later analysis scored TCR-TCR, TCR-HLA and TCR-CMV co-occurrence with hypergeometric tests, applying a repertoire-size bias correction to TCR pairs. In a later analysis, false discovery rates were estimated by permuting HLA or CMV assignments 20 times. In a later analysis, co-occurring TCRs were grouped with DBSCAN, and TCRdist sequence similarity was added when clustering was performed within HLA-allele-positive subsets. Co-occurrence clustering excluded repertoires with fewer than 30,000 or more than 120,000 public chains, plus five with anomalous nucleotide sharing. The source is immuneACCESS, and TCRdb retained only in-frame sequences with V and J called. Part of the clones is not carried over; for the studies checked, unresolved V genes explain less than half of this, and the remainder is unexplained. V and J calls and clone size come straight from that table; D and trimming were deduced from the DNA. The sample profile shows 150,000 to 200,000 clones; 82% of them were found once. The ten most abundant clones make up 0.96% of the sample.

This receptor chain uses TRBV4-1 and TRBJ2-5, with TRBD1 matching 10 junction bases. The sequencing input was PBMCs. The receptor was derived from a girl aged 2 to 10 in good health and CMV-seropositive. Here is the DNA: TGCGCCAGCAGCCACCGACAGGGGGCGCTTGTGGAGACCCAGTACTTC. Translated, it reads CASSHRQGALVETQYF.